This T cell receptor (beta chain) was captured in a study of graft-versus-host responses after intestinal transplantation. Study-wide background: Those transplanted obtained multivisceral, liver-intestinal, or isolated intestinal grafts. Every one of the recipients received anti-thymocyte globulin induction and afterwards took tacrolimus and steroids for about 3 years.

Concerning this clone: Its antigen is as yet unknown. A read error may produce the germline difference seen at one junction end.

Study-level results: Researchers found GvH clones in recipient marrow, and some showed up first in ileum or blood. HvG clone declines early post-transplant were associated with peak circulating GvH levels.

Germline assignment: CDR1 SNHLY and CDR2 FYNNEI. The length of the CDR3 is 13 residues. The assay was immunoSEQ multiplex PCR, and TCRdb's table has in-frame clones only and misses some. The data show about 97,000 clones, with roughly 90% seen just once and roughly 16% held by the top ten. This receptor was obtained from a human patient who received an intestinal transplant, so some T cells may come from the graft donor. This rearrangement joins TRBV2 to TRBJ1-4, with D possibly TRBD1 on 6 matching bases. The sequenced sample was PBMCs, obtained roughly 410 days after intestinal transplant. CDR3 loop: CASSEAEGGTQRF. The CDR3 region has the DNA TGTGCCAGCAGTGAAGCAGAGGGGGGGACGCAGAGATTT.